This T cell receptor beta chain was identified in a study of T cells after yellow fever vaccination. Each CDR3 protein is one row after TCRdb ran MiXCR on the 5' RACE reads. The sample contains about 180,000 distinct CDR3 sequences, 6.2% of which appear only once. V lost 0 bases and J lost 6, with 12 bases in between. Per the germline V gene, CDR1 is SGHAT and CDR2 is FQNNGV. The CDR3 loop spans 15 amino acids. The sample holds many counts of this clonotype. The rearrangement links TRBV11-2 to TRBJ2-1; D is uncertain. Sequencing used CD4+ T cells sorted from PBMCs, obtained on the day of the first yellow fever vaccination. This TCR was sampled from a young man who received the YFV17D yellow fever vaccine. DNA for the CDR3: TGTGCCAGCAGCTTAGATCTGGTCGGAACCAATGAGCAGTTCTTC. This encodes CASSLDLVGTNEQFF.